The 12 T cell receptor beta chains reported below all come from one sample, sequenced in a study of blood T cell repertoires in COVID-19 (dated by TCRdb to the early 2020s). Receptor libraries were prepared by the immunoSEQ multiplex PCR assay. TCRdb holds this immuneACCESS table with in-frame rearrangements only. Some clones are missing; in checked studies, unresolved V genes explain under half, and the rest has no known cause. This sample has about 150,000 clones in its table, and about three quarters of those were observed once. The ten largest clones capture 15% to 20% of the sample. Sequencing was done on a sample of peripheral blood. These receptor sequences come from a man aged 45 to 65 with acute or convalescent COVID-19.

V and J are TRBV18 and TRBJ2-3; 7 bases match TRBD1. The germline CDR1 and CDR2 sequences are KGHSH and LQKENI. Trimming at V came to 6 bases and at J to 1 base, leaving 4 bases not matched to a gene. The CDR3 is made up of 14 amino acids. CDR3 region: CASSRDRGTDTQYF. For the CDR3, the DNA is TGTGCCAGCTCCCGAGACAGGGGCACAGATACGCAGTATTTT.

The chain combines TRBV27 with TRBJ1-5; 7 bases are a match to TRBD1. CDR1 is MNHEY, CDR2 SMNVEV, per germline (reference sequence). V lost 6 bases to trimming and J lost 7 bases; unmatched junction nucleotides: 9. The CDR3 is 14 residues long. CDR3 region: CASRPKQGFQPQHF. CDR3 nucleotides: TGTGCCAGCAGGCCCAAACAGGGGTTCCAGCCCCAGCATTTT.

The chain is built from TRBV5-1 and TRBJ1-1, with D possibly being TRBD1 (5 bases). The CDR3 has 15 residues. CDR1 is SGHRS, CDR2 YFSETQ, per germline. The germline V and J ends were trimmed by 2 bases and 1 base, with 12 bases remaining between them. The CDR3 DNA reads TGCGCCAGCAGCTTAAGGGGCGAAGGGAACACTGAAGCTTTCTTT. It specifies CASSLRGEGNTEAFF.

This clone came up once. Within the sample, other DNA sequences also encode this same CDR3. The chain employs TRBV5-1 and TRBJ2-1; 8 bases match TRBD2. Germline CDR1 and CDR2: SGHRS and YFSETQ. J was trimmed by 4 bases and V by 4 bases; bases with no gene match: 1. The CDR3 totals 13 residues. The CDR3 region is CASSPGGYNEQFF. The CDR3 DNA is TGCGCCAGCAGCCCGGGGGGGTACAATGAGCAGTTCTTC.

The chain combines TRBV11-2 with TRBJ2-7, with TRBD1 matching over 8 bases. The CDR3 is 15 residues long. Germline V gene lookup returns CDR1 SGHAT and CDR2 FQNNGV. CDR3 DNA sequence: TGTGCCAGCAGCTTAGAGGGTTGGTGGCAGGGGGCGCCTGACGTC. Translation gives CASSLEGWWQGAPDV.

The chain employs TRBV5-6 and TRBJ1-2; D possibly corresponds to TRBD1 (5 bases). Trimming took off 4 bases at V and 2 bases at J, with 9 bases between the two ends. The CDR3 length is 13 residues. Germline-derived CDR1 and CDR2 are SGHDT and YYEEEE. The CDR3 region has the DNA TGTGCCAGCAGCCAAGACAGAAACTATGGCTACACCTTC. This translates into CASSQDRNYGYTF.

The chain has TRBV9 and TRBJ2-7; 12 nucleotides agree with TRBD1. The CDR3 spans 15 residues. Per germline, CDR1 SGDLS and CDR2 YYNGEE. Trimming removed 4 bases from V and 2 bases from J; junction bases left unmatched: 4. The CDR3 sequence: CASSPGTGGTYEQYF. The CDR3, as DNA: TGTGCCAGCAGCCCGGGGACAGGGGGCACCTACGAGCAGTACTTC.

This clone was recorded many times. The J gene is TRBJ2-3, the V gene TRBV28; maybe TRBD2 (5 bases). This CDR3 spans 15 amino acids. Looked up from germline, CDR1 is MDHEN and CDR2 is SYDVKM. Trimming took off 2 bases at V and 5 bases at J, with 14 bases between the two ends. The CDR3 nucleotides read TGTGCCAGCAGTTTACTGGCTAGCCCCTTAGATACGCAGTATTTT. Amino acid sequence: CASSLLASPLDTQYF.

The CDR3 DNA reads TGTGCCAGCAGCCTGACCGACGGAGACTACGAGCAGTACGTC. Its protein is CASSLTDGDYEQYV. This chain links TRBV11-2 with TRBJ2-7; D unclear. V lost 5 bases, J lost 3 bases, and 14 bases lay in between. The CDR3 spans 14 residues. Germline assignment: CDR1 SGHAT and CDR2 FQNNGV.

This clone was counted a single time. The chain employs TRBV19 and TRBJ1-3; unclear D gene. Germline loops: CDR1 LNHDA, CDR2 SQIVND (reference sequence). V shed 7 bases and J shed 4 bases, with 11 bases lying between them. This CDR3 has 13 residues. The chain's CDR3 is CASTVSVGNTIYF. As DNA, the CDR3 is TGTGCCAGTACCGTTTCAGTAGGAAACACCATATATTTT.

This clone has just a few counts. V and J are TRBV5-6 and TRBJ2-1, with a weak D call TRBD1 (5 bases). V was clipped by 4 bases and J by 4 bases, with 12 bases between them. Germline CDR1 and CDR2: SGHDT and YYEEEE. The CDR3 sequence is 14 residues long. The CDR3 nucleotides read TGTGCCAGCAGCACCTCGGACACTTACAATGAGCAGTTCTTC. It is translated as CASSTSDTYNEQFF. The entire variable domain, with the rest obtained from reference TRBV5-6 and TRBJ2-1, is as follows: DAGVTQSPTHLIKTRGQQVTLRCSPKSGHDTVSWYQQALGQGPQFIFQYYEEEERQRGNFPDRFSGHQFPNYSSELNVNALLLGDSALYLCASSTSDTYNEQFFGPGTRLTVL.

The V gene is TRBV3-1 (or the pseudogene TRBV3-2), the J gene TRBJ1-6; 8 bases align to TRBD1. Trimming cost V 4 bases and J 3 bases; bases outside gene matches: 5. The germline V gene encodes CDR1 LGHDT and CDR2 YNNKEL (reference sequence). The CDR3 is 16 residues long. For the CDR3, the DNA is TGTGCCAGCAGCCTAAGCAGGGGGCTCTATAATTCACCCCTCCACTTT. Translated: CASSLSRGLYNSPLHF.